The T cell receptor (beta chain) described here comes from a study of cytomegalovirus exposure and HLA in healthy donors. V lost 6 bases and J lost 4; bases outside the gene matches: 7. The CDR3 is 15 residues long. Per the germline V gene, CDR1 is LNHDA and CDR2 is SQIVND (reference sequence). The PCR made use of 60 Vbeta and 13 Jbeta primers. Using immunoSEQ multiplex PCR, the repertoire was profiled, and TCRdb retains in-frame clones only, with some absent. This listing includes some 160,000 clones. The source is a man aged 25 to 40 in good health and CMV-seronegative. Sequencing used PBMCs. The chain carries TRBV19 and TRBJ1-5; TRBD1 matches at 9 bases. CDR3 coding DNA: TGTGCCAGTAGCCGAGGGACAGGGTCTAATCAGCCCCAGCATTTT. As protein: CASSRGTGSNQPQHF.